The present entry profiles one T cell receptor (beta chain) with its context. The assay was immunoSEQ multiplex PCR, and TCRdb's table has in-frame clones only and misses some. The data contain about 81,000 clones, around 83% of them singletons. The data originate from a study of OX40 agonist ivuxolimab in advanced cancers. CDR1 and CDR2 from the germline V gene are SGDLS and YYNGEE. Trimming took off 0 bases at V and 4 bases at J, with 7 bases between the two ends. The CDR3 is 13 amino acids. Sequencing used CD4+ or CD8+ T cells sorted from blood, obtained in a trial of the OX40 agonist ivuxolimab. This chain uses TRBV9 with TRBJ1-1; no definite D call. This TCR came from an adult with an advanced solid tumor such as melanoma, head and neck, liver or kidney cancer. The CDR3 loop is CASSVDRATEAFF. Here the CDR3 DNA reads TGTGCCAGCAGCGTAGATAGGGCCACTGAAGCTTTCTTT. Together with reference TRBV9 and TRBJ1-1, the CDR3 gives the full variable domain: DSGVTQTPKHLITATGQRVTLRCSPRSGDLSVYWYQQSLDQGLQFLIQYYNGEERAKGNILERFSAQQFPDLHSELNLSSLELGDSALYFCASSVDRATEAFFGQGTRLTVV.